What follows is one T cell receptor beta chain and its context. Donors came from a validation cohort of some 110 subjects, distinct from the first 666-subject cohort. This specimen comes from a study of cytomegalovirus exposure and HLA in healthy donors. There are 15 residues in the CDR3. Trimming cost V 10 bases and J 0 bases; bases outside gene matches: 11. Germline V gene sequence: CDR1 LNHDA, CDR2 SQIVND (reference sequence). Measured with immunoSEQ multiplex PCR; TCRdb has only the in-frame clones, and not every one. The sample records over 150,000 clones, approximately 86% being singletons. The rearrangement uses TRBV19 and TRBJ2-7, with TRBD1 matching 8 bases. This TCR came from a man aged 18 to 29 in good health and CMV-seropositive. The sequenced sample was PBMCs. The CDR3 spells CATQQGTGISYEQYF. DNA of the CDR3: TGTGCCACCCAGCAGGGGACAGGTATCTCCTACGAGCAGTACTTC. The variable domain in full, completed from reference TRBV19 and TRBJ2-7, reads DGGITQSPKYLFRKEGQNVTLSCEQNLNHDAMYWYRQDPGQGLRLIYYSQIVNDFQKGDIAEGYSVSREKKESFPLTVTSAQKNPTAFYLCATQQGTGISYEQYFGPGTRLTVT.